The 5 T cell receptor beta chains below come from one sample, sequenced in a study of T cells in women clearing cervical HPV infection. Method: immunoSEQ multiplex PCR; TCRdb's copy keeps in-frame clones and lacks some. The sample includes roughly 24,000 clones. Input material: blood buffy coat. The origin of the receptors is a woman aged 18-69 years with a cervical HPV16 infection that either progressed to CIN3+ or cleared (not recorded which).

With regard to this clone: The read ends 3 residues early relative to the CDR3; the germline J gene fills the gap. This chain links TRBV19 with TRBJ1-3; D is uncertain. V was shortened by 5 bases and J by 2 bases, with 7 bases between the two germline ends. The CDR3 contains 13 residues. CDR1 is LNHDA and CDR2 is SQIVND in the germline V gene (reference sequence). CDR3 DNA, as far as it was read: TGTGCCAGTAGTGAGAAGCCTGGAAACACC. It encodes CASSEKPGNT. The CDR3 reads in full as CASSEKPGNTIYF.

Details on this clone: The read stops 3 residues short of the end of the CDR3; the missing end is completed from the germline J gene. V is TRBV7-9 and J is TRBJ1-1; D ambiguous. V lost 5 bases to trimming and J lost 1 base, with 8 bases between them. CDR1 and CDR2 (germline): SEHNR, FQNEAQ (reference sequence). This CDR3 is built from 13 residues. This CDR3 reads CASSHTANTEAFF. CDR3 DNA (partial): TGTGCCAGCAGCCATACAGCGAACACTGAA.

On this clone itself: The CDR3 end lies 3 residues beyond the end of the read and is filled in from the germline J gene. This rearrangement joins TRBV2 to TRBJ1-4; TRBD1 is a possible D gene (5 bases). V was shortened by 7 bases and J by 8 bases, with 17 bases between the two germline ends. Germline V gives CDR1 SNHLY, CDR2 FYNNEI. The CDR3 spans 14 residues. The sequenced part of the CDR3 DNA is TGTGCCAGCAAACAAACAGGTCTTGGGGAAAAA. Protein sequence: CASKQTGLGEK. The full CDR3 protein reads CASKQTGLGEKLFF.

Notes on this clone: Coverage ceases 3 residues before the CDR3 finishes, and the germline J gene fills in the end. The V gene is TRBV27, the J gene TRBJ1-6, with unresolved D. Germline V gene lookup returns CDR1 MNHEY and CDR2 SMNVEV (reference sequence). The CDR3 totals 15 residues. Trimming left V 3 bases short and J 7 bases short, with 13 bases between. CDR3 region: CASSFITVVNSPLHF. The CDR3 DNA, read in part, is TGTGCCAGCAGTTTCATAACAGTTGTAAATTCACCC.

Concerning this clone: The read ends 3 residues before the CDR3 terminus; that terminus is restored from the germline J gene. The rearrangement uses TRBV19 and TRBJ1-2; tentatively, D is TRBD1 (5 bases). This CDR3 has 16 residues. In germline, CDR1 is LNHDA, CDR2 SQIVND (reference sequence). V shed 7 bases and J shed 1 base, with 19 bases lying between them. CDR3 sequence: CASTSEGSTLNYGYTF. Partial CDR3 DNA: TGTGCCAGTACCTCGGAGGGGTCCACACTTAACTATGGC.